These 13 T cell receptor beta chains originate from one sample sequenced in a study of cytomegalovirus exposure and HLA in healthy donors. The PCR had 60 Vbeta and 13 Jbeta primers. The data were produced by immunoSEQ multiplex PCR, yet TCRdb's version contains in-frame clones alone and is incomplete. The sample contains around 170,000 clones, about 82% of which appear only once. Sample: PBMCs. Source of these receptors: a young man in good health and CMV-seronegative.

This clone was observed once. The CDR3 loop is CASSELAHNEQFF. In DNA form, the CDR3 reads TGTGCCAGCAGTGAACTAGCACACAATGAGCAGTTCTTC. The chain has TRBV6-4 and TRBJ2-1; weak D call: TRBD2 (6 bases). The V and J ends lost 3 bases and 5 bases respectively, with 8 bases between them. Germline-derived CDR1 and CDR2 are MRHNA and SNTAGT. The CDR3 length is 13 residues.

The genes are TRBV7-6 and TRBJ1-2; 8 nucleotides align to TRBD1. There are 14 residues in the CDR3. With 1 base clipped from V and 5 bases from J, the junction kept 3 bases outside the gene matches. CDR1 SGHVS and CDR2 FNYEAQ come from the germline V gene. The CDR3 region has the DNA TGTGCCAGCAGCTTAGGCAGGGGGCGTTATGGCTACACCTTC. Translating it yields CASSLGRGRYGYTF.

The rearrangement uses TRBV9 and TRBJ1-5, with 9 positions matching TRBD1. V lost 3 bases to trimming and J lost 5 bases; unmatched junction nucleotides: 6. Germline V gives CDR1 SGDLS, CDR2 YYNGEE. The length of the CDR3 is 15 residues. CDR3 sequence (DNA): TGTGCCAGCAGCGCCGGACAGGGGTTTCATCAGCCCCAGCATTTT. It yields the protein CASSAGQGFHQPQHF.

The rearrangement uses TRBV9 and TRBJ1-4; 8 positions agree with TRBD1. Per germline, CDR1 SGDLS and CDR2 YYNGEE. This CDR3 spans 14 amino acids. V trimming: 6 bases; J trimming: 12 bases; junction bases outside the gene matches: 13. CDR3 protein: CASIWTGSREELFF. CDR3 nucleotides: TGTGCCAGCATCTGGACAGGGAGCCGAGAAGAACTGTTTTTT. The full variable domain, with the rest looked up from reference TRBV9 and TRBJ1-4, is DSGVTQTPKHLITATGQRVTLRCSPRSGDLSVYWYQQSLDQGLQFLIQYYNGEERAKGNILERFSAQQFPDLHSELNLSSLELGDSALYFCASIWTGSREELFFGSGTQLSVL.

CDR3 loop: CASGAGGTYGYTF. For the CDR3, the DNA is TGTGCCAGCGGAGCAGGGGGCACCTATGGCTACACCTTC. The rearrangement links TRBV7-8 to TRBJ1-2; 8 nucleotides align to TRBD1. Germline V gene data show CDR1 as SGHVS and CDR2 as FQNEAQ. This CDR3 is 13 amino acids long. With V trimmed by 8 bases and J by 4 bases, 6 bases remained unmatched.

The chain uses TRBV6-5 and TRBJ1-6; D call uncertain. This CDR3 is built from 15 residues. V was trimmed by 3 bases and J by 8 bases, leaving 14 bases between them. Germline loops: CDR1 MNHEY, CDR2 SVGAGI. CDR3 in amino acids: CASSYVSGWDSPLHF. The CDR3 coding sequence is TGTGCCAGCAGTTATGTTAGCGGGTGGGATTCACCCCTCCACTTT.

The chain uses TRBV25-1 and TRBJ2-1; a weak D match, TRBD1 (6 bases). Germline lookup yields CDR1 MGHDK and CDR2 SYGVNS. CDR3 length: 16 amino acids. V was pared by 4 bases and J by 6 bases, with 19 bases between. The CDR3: CASSARQVTRVNEQFF. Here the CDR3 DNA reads TGTGCCAGCAGTGCAAGACAGGTAACAAGGGTCAATGAGCAGTTCTTC.

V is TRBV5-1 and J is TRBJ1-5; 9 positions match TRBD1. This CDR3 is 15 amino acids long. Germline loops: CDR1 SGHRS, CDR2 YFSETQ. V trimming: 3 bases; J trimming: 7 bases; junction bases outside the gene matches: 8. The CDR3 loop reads CASSWPGQGRQPQHF. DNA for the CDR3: TGCGCCAGCAGCTGGCCAGGACAGGGGAGACAGCCCCAGCATTTT.

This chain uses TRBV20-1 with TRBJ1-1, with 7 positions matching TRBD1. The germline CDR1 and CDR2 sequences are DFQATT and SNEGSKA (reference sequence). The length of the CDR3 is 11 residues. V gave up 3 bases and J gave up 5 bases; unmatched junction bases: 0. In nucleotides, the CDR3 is TGCAGTGCTAGGGACAGGACTGAAGCTTTCTTT. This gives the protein CSARDRTEAFF.

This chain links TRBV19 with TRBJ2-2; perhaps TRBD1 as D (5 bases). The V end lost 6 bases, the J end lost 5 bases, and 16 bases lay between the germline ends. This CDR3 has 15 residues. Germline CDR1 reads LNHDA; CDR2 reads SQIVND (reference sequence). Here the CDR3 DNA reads TGTGCCAGTAGCTCTGCAGGGAAAAGGACCGGGGAGCTGTTTTTT. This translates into CASSSAGKRTGELFF. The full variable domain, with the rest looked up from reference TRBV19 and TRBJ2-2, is DGGITQSPKYLFRKEGQNVTLSCEQNLNHDAMYWYRQDPGQGLRLIYYSQIVNDFQKGDIAEGYSVSREKKESFPLTVTSAQKNPTAFYLCASSSAGKRTGELFFGEGSRLTVL.

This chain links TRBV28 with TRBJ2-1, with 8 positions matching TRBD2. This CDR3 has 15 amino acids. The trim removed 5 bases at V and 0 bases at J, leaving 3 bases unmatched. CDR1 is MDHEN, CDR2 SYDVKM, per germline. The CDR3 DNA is TGTGCCAGCAGTCTTGGGACTAGCTCCTACAATGAGCAGTTCTTC. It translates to CASSLGTSSYNEQFF.

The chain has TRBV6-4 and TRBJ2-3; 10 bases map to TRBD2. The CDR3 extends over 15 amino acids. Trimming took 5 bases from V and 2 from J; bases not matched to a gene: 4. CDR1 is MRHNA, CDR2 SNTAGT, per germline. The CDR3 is CASSHTSGDTDTQYF. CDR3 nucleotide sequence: TGTGCCAGCAGTCATACTAGCGGGGACACAGATACGCAGTATTTT.

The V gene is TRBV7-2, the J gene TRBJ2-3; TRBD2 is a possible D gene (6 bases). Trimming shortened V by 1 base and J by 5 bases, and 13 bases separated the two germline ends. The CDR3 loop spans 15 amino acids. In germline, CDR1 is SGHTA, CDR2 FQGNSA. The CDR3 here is CASSLVGGTRDTQYF. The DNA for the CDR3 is TGTGCCAGCAGCTTAGTTGGCGGGACTCGAGATACGCAGTATTTT.